The clone carrying this TCR beta chain was observed a single time. Its matching antigen is unknown. Only in-frame clones appear in the TCRdb table, and some are missing; sequencing was by immunoSEQ multiplex PCR. The table has under 40,000 clones, 90% to 95% seen once. The record originates from a study of OX40 agonist ivuxolimab in advanced cancers. Study background: Hepatocellular carcinoma, melanoma, renal cell or head and neck cancer occurred in dose-escalation patients. Overall study findings and caveats: At 0.1 to 3.0 mg/kg and by week 6, CD4+ and CD8+ T cells in the blood had expanded clonally.

Prior autoimmune disease or systemic immunosuppression barred patients. This CDR3 has 16 amino acids. CDR1 MNHEY and CDR2 SVGAGI come from the germline V gene. Trimming took 3 bases from V and 5 from J, leaving 16 bases between them. Specimen: CD4+ or CD8+ T cells sorted from blood, collected in a trial of the OX40 agonist ivuxolimab. The clonotype was recovered from an adult with an advanced solid tumor such as melanoma, head and neck, liver or kidney cancer. The J gene is TRBJ2-2, the V gene TRBV6-5, with D possibly being TRBD1 (6 bases). DNA of the CDR3: TGTGCCAGCAGTTATGAGGACAGATCCTTGACCGGGGAGCTGTTTTTT. Protein sequence: CASSYEDRSLTGELFF.